Presented here are 14 T cell receptor beta chains from one specimen sequenced in a study of cytotoxic CD8 clonotypes in ibrutinib-treated CLL. Clones were read by immunoSEQ multiplex PCR, and TCRdb kept only the in-frame ones, dropping some. Among tens of thousands of clones listed, 65% to 70% were seen once. This material consisted of PBMCs, taken at disease progression, from a patient treated with ibrutinib. All receptors come from a human donor with chronic lymphocytic leukemia.

J is TRBJ2-2 and V is TRBV7-2; D not resolved. Germline V lookup: CDR1 SGHTA, CDR2 FQGNSA. The CDR3 is made up of 14 amino acids. V lost 5 bases and J lost 3, with 10 bases in between. This chain's CDR3 is CASSLASDTGELFF. The CDR3, as DNA: TGTGCCAGCAGCCTGGCAAGTGACACCGGGGAGCTGTTTTTT.

This chain joins TRBV28 and TRBJ2-3, with 8 bases that match TRBD2. In germline, CDR1 is MDHEN, CDR2 SYDVKM. The CDR3 consists of 15 residues. The V segment lost 5 bases and the J segment 5 bases; nucleotides outside the gene matches: 9. The CDR3 loop reads CASSQKKREGDTQYF. Here the CDR3 DNA reads TGTGCCAGCAGTCAAAAAAAACGGGAGGGAGATACGCAGTATTTT.

V and J are TRBV5-8 and TRBJ2-7, with TRBD2 matching over 11 bases. CDR1 is SGHTS and CDR2 is YDEGEE in the germline V gene. V was clipped by 2 bases and J by 0 bases; unmatched bases: 4. CDR3 size: 16 residues. The CDR3 region has the DNA TGTGCCAGCAGCTTCGGACTAGCGGGTCGCTCCTACGAGCAGTACTTC. It yields the protein CASSFGLAGRSYEQYF.

V usage is TRBV28 and J usage is TRBJ1-1; D remains ambiguous. Germline V lookup: CDR1 MDHEN, CDR2 SYDVKM. V lost 2 bases and J lost 8, with 6 bases in between. This CDR3 region has 11 residues. The CDR3 DNA sequence: TGTGCCAGCAGTTTAACAGTGGAAGCTTTCTTT. It codes for CASSLTVEAFF.

This clone was seen a handful of times. Written as DNA, the CDR3 is TGTGCCATCAGGGCCGGCGACGAGCAGTACTTC. This codes for CAIRAGDEQYF. The chain combines TRBV10-3 with TRBJ2-7, with D uncertain. Germline V gene data show CDR1 as ENHRY and CDR2 as SYGVKD. With 6 bases removed from V and 5 bases from J, the gap between germline ends came to 8 bases. CDR3 length: 11 residues.

The chain has TRBV5-4 and TRBJ1-2; D uncertain. CDR3 length: 14 amino acids. The germline CDR1 and CDR2 sequences are SGHNT and YYREEE (reference sequence). Trimming pared 0 bases from V and 0 bases from J, leaving 6 bases between. CDR3 in DNA: TGTGCCAGCAGCTTGGCTGAGCCTAACTATGGCTACACCTTC. This codes for CASSLAEPNYGYTF. The full variable domain, completed using reference TRBV5-4 and TRBJ1-2, is ETGVTQSPTHLIKTRGQQVTLRCSSQSGHNTVSWYQQALGQGPQFIFQYYREEENGRGNFPPRFSGLQFPNYSSELNVNALELDDSALYLCASSLAEPNYGYTFGSGTRLTVV.

The V call is TRBV7-3, the J call TRBJ2-3; a possible D gene is TRBD2 (5 bases). Germline assignment: CDR1 SGHTA and CDR2 FQGTGA. The CDR3 spans 14 residues. Deletions cut 2 bases from V and 5 bases from J, with 11 bases between. The CDR3 nucleotides read TGTGCCAGCAGCTTAGGTGGGAGAGTAGATACGCAGTATTTT. The encoded protein is CASSLGGRVDTQYF. Full variable domain (remainder filled in from reference TRBV7-3 and TRBJ2-3): GAGVSQTPSNKVTEKGKYVELRCDPISGHTALYWYRQSLGQGPEFLIYFQGTGAADDSGLPNDRFFAVRPEGSVSTLKIQRTERGDSAVYLCASSLGGRVDTQYFGPGTRLTVL.

The chain employs TRBV7-6 and TRBJ2-5; D remains ambiguous. The CDR3 has 14 residues. The germline V gene has CDR1 SGHVS and CDR2 FNYEAQ. Trimming removed 0 bases at V and 5 bases at J, with 10 bases between. DNA for the CDR3: TGTGCCAGCAGCTTAGCGCCCGCTGTGGAGACCCAGTACTTC. It yields the protein CASSLAPAVETQYF.

V gene TRBV29-1 combines with J gene TRBJ1-2; D is unclear. CDR3 length: 11 amino acids. Germline CDR1 and CDR2: SQVTM and ANQGSEA. V dropped 4 bases and J dropped 8 bases, with 11 bases sitting between them. CDR3 DNA: TGCAGCGTTGCTGTGGGTCGGGGCTACACCTTC. It encodes CSVAVGRGYTF.

This clone qualifies as medium-sized. The CDR3 region is CASRARLAGGYNEQFF. The CDR3 coding sequence is TGTGCCAGCAGAGCCCGACTAGCGGGAGGATACAATGAGCAGTTCTTC. The chain joins TRBV2 to TRBJ2-1; 13 positions agree with TRBD2. The V gene end was trimmed by 6 bases and the J gene end by 4 bases; junction bases not matched to a gene: 6. The CDR3 runs to 16 residues. Looked up from germline, CDR1 is SNHLY and CDR2 is FYNNEI. Full variable domain (rest looked up from reference TRBV2 and TRBJ2-1): EPEVTQTPSHQVTQMGQEVILRCVPISNHLYFYWYRQILGQKVEFLVSFYNNEISEKSEIFDDQFSVERPDGSNFTLKIRSTKLEDSAMYFCASRARLAGGYNEQFFGPGTRLTVL.

The chain is built from TRBV5-6 and TRBJ1-5; tentatively, D is TRBD1 (6 bases). V lost 4 bases to trimming and J lost 5 bases, with 22 bases between them. Per the germline V gene, CDR1 is SGHDT and CDR2 is YYEEEE. The CDR3 is made up of 17 amino acids. Here the CDR3 reads CASSQRADSQGDQPQHF. The CDR3 DNA sequence: TGTGCCAGCAGCCAGCGGGCCGATTCACAGGGTGATCAGCCCCAGCATTTT.

This chain uses TRBV9 with TRBJ2-7; TRBD1 aligns across 10 bases. The germline gives CDR1 SGDLS, CDR2 YYNGEE. The CDR3 has 15 residues. J was trimmed by 4 bases and V by 3 bases; bases with no gene match: 7. CDR3 coding DNA: TGTGCCAGCAGCGATTCCCGGGACAGGGGATACGAGCAGTACTTC. Its translation is CASSDSRDRGYEQYF.

This chain links TRBV21-1 with TRBJ1-2; the D call in the table, TRBD1, was not verified against the DNA. TRBV21-1 is termed a pseudogene. CDR3 length: 15 amino acids. The CDR3 coding sequence is TGTGCCAGCAGCTTGGGGGACAGAAATAACTATGGCTACACCTTC. This sequence encodes CASSLGDRNNYGYTF.

The chain combines TRBV18 with TRBJ2-5; 9 bases are shared with TRBD1. The germline V gene encodes CDR1 KGHSH and CDR2 LQKENI. The CDR3 has 17 residues. The junction had 10 bases not matched to a gene; V was cut back by 0 bases and J by 5 bases. The CDR3 DNA is TGTGCCAGCTCACCACCGCGGGGGACAGGGAAGGGGGAGACCCAGTACTTC. Translating it yields CASSPPRGTGKGETQYF.